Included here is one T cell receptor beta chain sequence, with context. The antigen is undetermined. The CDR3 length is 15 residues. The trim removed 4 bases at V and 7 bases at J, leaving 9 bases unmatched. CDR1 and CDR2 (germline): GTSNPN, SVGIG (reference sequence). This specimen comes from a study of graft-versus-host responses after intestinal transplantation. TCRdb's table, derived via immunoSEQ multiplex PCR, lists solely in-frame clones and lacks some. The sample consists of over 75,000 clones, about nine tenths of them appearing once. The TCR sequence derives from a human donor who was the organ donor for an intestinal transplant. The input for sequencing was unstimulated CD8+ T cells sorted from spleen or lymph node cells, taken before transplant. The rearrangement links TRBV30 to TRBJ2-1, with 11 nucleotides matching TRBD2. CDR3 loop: CAWIRLAGPPNEQFF. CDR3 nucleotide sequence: TGTGCCTGGATACGACTAGCGGGGCCCCCAAATGAGCAGTTCTTC. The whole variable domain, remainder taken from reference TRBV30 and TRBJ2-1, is SQTIHQWPATLVQPVGSPLSLECTVEGTSNPNLYWYRQAAGRGLQLLFYSVGIGQISSEVPQNLSASRPQDRQFILSSKKLLLSDSGFYLCAWIRLAGPPNEQFFGPGTRLTVL.